The rows below give T cell receptor beta chains drawn from one sample of a study of blood T cell repertoires in COVID-19. Sequenced by immunoSEQ multiplex PCR; TCRdb stores in-frame clones only, minus some. The data contain approximately 40,000 clones, about 85% of them singletons. The sample was peripheral blood. The receptors were gathered from a man between 60 and 75 years old with COVID-19, enrolled during active disease. CDR3s include the opening cysteine and the closing phenylalanine or tryptophan.

V gene: TRBV27
CDR3 protein: CASSSGTGHTDTQYF

V gene: TRBV30
CDR3 protein: CAWRRQDPGYTF

V gene: TRBV7-3
CDR3 protein: CASSPGLTNTGELFF

V gene: TRBV18
CDR3 protein: CASSLGQGATGELFF

V gene: TRBV3-1/TRBV3-2
CDR3 protein: CASSHPGGREKLFF

V gene: TRBV3-1/TRBV3-2
CDR3 protein: CASSPQGLVRNTIYF

V gene: TRBV29-1
CDR3 protein: CSGTGGTNTGELFF

V gene: TRBV11-2
CDR3 protein: CASSRRLAGALWNEQFF

V gene: TRBV5-6
CDR3 protein: CASSIGRDTQYF

V gene: TRBV12-3/TRBV12-4
CDR3 protein: CASSSLNSPLHF

V gene: TRBV27
CDR3 protein: CASSGRAGGFYNEQFF

V gene: TRBV5-1
CDR3 protein: CASSSGAGGTPTDTQYF

V gene: TRBV30
CDR3 protein: CAWSEQGPLIRGYGYTF

V gene: TRBV6-5
CDR3 protein: CASRDRRVNYGYTF

V gene: TRBV11-2
CDR3 protein: CASSPYPTGPYEQYF

V gene: TRBV4-1
CDR3 protein: CASSQAGGSSYEQYF

V gene: TRBV25-1
CDR3 protein: CASSGQGNQPQHF

V gene: TRBV18
CDR3 protein: CASSPTGGAGYNEQFF

V gene: TRBV30
CDR3 protein: CAWSPGQAVPLHF

V gene: TRBV5-1
CDR3 protein: CASSPRGQGAGYEQYF

V gene: TRBV9
CDR3 protein: CASSRTSGSYEQYF

V gene: TRBV9
CDR3 protein: CASSRTAGELFF

V gene: TRBV20-1
CDR3 protein: CSASRGTGPYNEQFF

V gene: TRBV29-1
CDR3 protein: CSVSMMGHTEAFF

V gene: TRBV19
CDR3 protein: CASSTRLANQETQYF

V gene: TRBV5-4
CDR3 protein: CASTTLAGVGEQFF

V gene: TRBV3-1/TRBV3-2
CDR3 protein: CASRQGGGTGELFF

V gene: TRBV18
CDR3 protein: CASSPAATGQETQYF

V gene: TRBV28
CDR3 protein: CASIPGGLGSYNEQFF

V gene: TRBV5-1
CDR3 protein: CASSPRDYNEQFF

V gene: TRBV30
CDR3 protein: CAWRDRNRGLGEGYTF

V gene: TRBV7-2
CDR3 protein: CASSPRGADNSPLHF

V gene: TRBV9
CDR3 protein: CASSVLDRGTDTQYF

V gene: TRBV25-1
CDR3 protein: CASSSTGGTEAFF